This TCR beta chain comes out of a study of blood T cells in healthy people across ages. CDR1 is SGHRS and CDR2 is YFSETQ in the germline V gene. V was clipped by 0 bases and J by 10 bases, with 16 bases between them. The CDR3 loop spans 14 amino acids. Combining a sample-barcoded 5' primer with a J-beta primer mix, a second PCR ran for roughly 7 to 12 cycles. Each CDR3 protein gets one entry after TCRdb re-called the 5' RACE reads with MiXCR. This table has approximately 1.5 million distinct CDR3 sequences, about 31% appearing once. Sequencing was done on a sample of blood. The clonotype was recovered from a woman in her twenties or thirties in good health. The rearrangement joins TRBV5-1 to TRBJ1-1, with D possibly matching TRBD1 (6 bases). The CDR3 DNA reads TGCGCCAGCAGCTTGGACAGGGCGTCGGTAGGAGCTTTCTTT. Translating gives CASSLDRASVGAFF.